This T cell receptor beta chain was captured in a study of identical twins. Findings of the study overall: The degree of excess twin sharing was weaker in beta out-of-frame sequences. Because invariant MAIT and iNKT cells could be present, zero-insertion analyses could be partly confounded.

Germline lookup yields CDR1 LNHNV and CDR2 YYDKDF (reference sequence). The germline V and J ends were trimmed by 5 bases and 6 bases, with 11 bases remaining between them. This CDR3 is 12 amino acids long. TCRdb re-called the 5' RACE reads with MiXCR, one entry per CDR3 protein. The sample yields about 690,000 distinct CDR3 sequences, 6.1% seen once. On this clonotype itself: Its specificity is unknown.

This receptor was obtained from a man aged 18 to 30 in good health. Sequencing was carried out using naive T cells sorted from blood. The J gene is TRBJ2-7, the V gene TRBV15; weak D call: TRBD1 (6 bases). CDR3 protein: CATSLQGREQYF. The CDR3 nucleotides are TGTGCCACCAGCCTACAGGGACGCGAGCAGTACTTC. The variable domain in full, with the rest retrieved from reference TRBV15 and TRBJ2-7, is DAMVIQNPRYQVTQFGKPVTLSCSQTLNHNVMYWYQQKSSQAPKLLFHYYDKDFNNEADTPDNFQSRRPNTSFCFLDIRSPGLGDTAMYLCATSLQGREQYFGPGTRLTVT.